This T cell receptor (beta chain) was recovered during a study of OX40 agonist ivuxolimab in advanced cancers. Study-level points and caveats: More expanded clones were found, on average, in CD8+ than in CD4+ T cells.

V was trimmed by 3 bases and J by 2 bases, leaving 6 bases between them. The CDR3 spans 12 residues. Looked up from germline, CDR1 is SGHKS and CDR2 is YYEKEE (reference sequence). Libraries were prepared by immunoSEQ multiplex PCR; TCRdb keeps only in-frame clonotypes and omits some of them. This sample carries about 61,000 clones, 85% to 90% of them seen once, and the ten largest clones take 1.9%. With respect to this clone: No antigen is known for it.

Material: CD4+ or CD8+ T cells sorted from blood, obtained in a trial of the OX40 agonist ivuxolimab. This receptor was identified in an adult with an advanced solid tumor such as melanoma, head and neck, liver or kidney cancer. The chain has TRBV5-5 and TRBJ2-7; D call uncertain. The CDR3 sequence is CASSWTAYEQYF. DNA of the CDR3: TGTGCCAGCAGCTGGACCGCCTACGAGCAGTACTTC.